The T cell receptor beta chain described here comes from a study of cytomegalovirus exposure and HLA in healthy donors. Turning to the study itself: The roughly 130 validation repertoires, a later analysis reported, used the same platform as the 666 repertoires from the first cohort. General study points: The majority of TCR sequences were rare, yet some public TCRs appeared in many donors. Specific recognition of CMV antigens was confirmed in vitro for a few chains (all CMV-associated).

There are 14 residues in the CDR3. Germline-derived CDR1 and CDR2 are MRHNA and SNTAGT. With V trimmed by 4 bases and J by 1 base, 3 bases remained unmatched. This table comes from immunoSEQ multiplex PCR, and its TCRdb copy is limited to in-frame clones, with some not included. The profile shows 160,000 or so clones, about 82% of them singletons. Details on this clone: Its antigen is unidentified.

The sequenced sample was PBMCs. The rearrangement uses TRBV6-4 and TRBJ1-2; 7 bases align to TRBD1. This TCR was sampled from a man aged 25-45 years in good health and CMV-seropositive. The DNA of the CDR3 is TGTGCCAGCAGTGGGGACAGTAATAACTATGGCTACACCTTC. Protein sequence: CASSGDSNNYGYTF.